Below, 5 T cell receptor beta chains from the same sample are listed, as sequenced in a study of T-cell memory formation after mild COVID-19. TCRdb re-called the 5' RACE reads with MiXCR, one entry per CDR3 protein. The sample shows some 210,000 distinct CDR3 sequences, about 16% of them seen only once. The source material was PBMCs or a T cell subset sorted from them (not recorded which). These receptors came from an adult woman who had mild COVID-19 (a few samples of this study predate the infection). Cell type and time point are not known.

The rearrangement links TRBV20-1 to TRBJ2-7; 8 bases fit TRBD2. With V trimmed by 6 bases and J by 2 bases, 9 bases remained unmatched. CDR3 size: 14 residues. Germline CDR1 and CDR2: DFQATT and SNEGSKA (reference sequence). The chain's CDR3 is CSANVAGLTYEQYF. DNA for the CDR3: TGCAGTGCCAACGTAGCGGGACTGACCTACGAGCAGTACTTC.

The chain employs TRBV2 and TRBJ2-1; 9 nucleotides line up with TRBD2. The V gene end was trimmed by 8 bases and the J gene end by 5 bases; junction bases not matched to a gene: 10. Germline assignment: CDR1 SNHLY and CDR2 FYNNEI. The CDR3 consists of 15 residues. CDR3 nucleotide sequence: TGTGCCAGCCTCGCGGGGGGGACCCGCCACAATGAGCAGTTCTTC. This codes for CASLAGGTRHNEQFF. Full variable domain (missing parts from reference TRBV2 and TRBJ2-1): EPEVTQTPSHQVTQMGQEVILRCVPISNHLYFYWYRQILGQKVEFLVSFYNNEISEKSEIFDDQFSVERPDGSNFTLKIRSTKLEDSAMYFCASLAGGTRHNEQFFGPGTRLTVL.

A few counts support this clonotype. The rearrangement uses TRBV4-1 and TRBJ2-7; TRBD2 aligns across 10 bases. Per the germline V gene, CDR1 is MGHRA and CDR2 is YSYEKL. This CDR3 region has 17 residues. With V trimmed by 0 bases and J by 5 bases, 10 bases remained unmatched. The CDR3: CASSQDQASGSVNEQYF. DNA of the CDR3: TGCGCCAGCAGCCAAGATCAGGCTAGCGGGAGTGTTAACGAGCAGTACTTC.

This chain joins TRBV12-3 or TRBV12-4 and TRBJ2-2; TRBD1 matches at 8 bases. CDR3 length equals 15 residues. The ends lost 6 bases at V and 1 base at J; junction bases unmatched: 4. The CDR3 DNA reads TGTGCCAGCAGCACCGACAGGGGGAACACCGGGGAGCTGTTTTTT. This encodes CASSTDRGNTGELFF.

The chain combines TRBV2 with TRBJ2-5; 9 bases agree with TRBD2. V shed 7 bases, J shed 5 bases, and the junction held 11 bases outside the gene matches. Germline V gene lookup returns CDR1 SNHLY and CDR2 FYNNEI. The CDR3 has 15 amino acids. This chain's CDR3 is CASNTGTSWGETQYF. The CDR3 DNA reads TGTGCCAGCAATACAGGGACTAGCTGGGGTGAGACCCAGTACTTC.